These 23 T cell receptor beta chains were sequenced from one sample in a study of OX40 agonist ivuxolimab in advanced cancers. Some clones are missing from TCRdb's copy, which holds only in-frame ones; the method was immunoSEQ multiplex PCR. Found here are 70,000 to 100,000 clones, over 75% of them singletons; the top ten hold around 0.38%. The sample consisted of CD4+ or CD8+ T cells sorted from blood, taken in a trial of the OX40 agonist ivuxolimab. The receptors originated from an adult with an advanced solid tumor such as melanoma, head and neck, liver or kidney cancer.

This clone was recorded a few times. This chain connects TRBV29-1 to TRBJ1-1; D ambiguous. The germline V gene has CDR1 SQVTM and CDR2 ANQGSEA. V was trimmed by 1 base and J by 2 bases, leaving 8 bases between them. The CDR3 runs to 13 residues. The CDR3 sequence is CSVEGQINTEAFF. Here the CDR3 DNA reads TGCAGCGTTGAAGGGCAGATTAACACTGAAGCTTTCTTT.

The genes are TRBV5-6 and TRBJ2-1, with D possibly called TRBD1 or TRBD2 (6 bases each). The germline V gene encodes CDR1 SGHDT and CDR2 YYEEEE. Trimming left V 0 bases short and J 3 bases short, with 13 bases between. The CDR3 loop spans 16 amino acids. In DNA, the CDR3 is TGTGCCAGCAGCTTGGAGGTCAGGGGAGGCTACAATGAGCAGTTCTTC. It translates to CASSLEVRGGYNEQFF.

The CDR3 DNA reads as TGCGCCAGCAGCTTGGCTTCTTGGACTAGCGGGAGGAACACCGGGGAGCTGTTTTTT. Translated: CASSLASWTSGRNTGELFF. The gene calls are TRBV5-1 and TRBJ2-2; 13 nucleotides align to TRBD2. The germline V gene encodes CDR1 SGHRS and CDR2 YFSETQ. J lost 1 base, V lost 0 bases, and 6 bases had no gene match. The CDR3 spans 19 residues.

This chain connects TRBV7-6 to TRBJ2-5; 8 bases align to TRBD2. CDR3 length: 15 residues. The V and J ends lost 5 bases and 5 bases, in that order; junction bases with no gene match: 10. Germline V gives CDR1 SGHVS, CDR2 FNYEAQ. In DNA form, the CDR3 reads TGTGCCAGCAGCCCCGGCGGGAGGTCAGTGGAGACCCAGTACTTC. Its protein product is CASSPGGRSVETQYF.

The chain joins TRBV5-1 to TRBJ2-1; 13 positions agree with TRBD2. Germline V lookup: CDR1 SGHRS, CDR2 YFSETQ. The CDR3 contains 16 residues. Losses at the gene ends were 2 bases for V and 10 bases for J; bases not matched to a gene: 9. The CDR3 region is CASSLPGLAGSREQFF. CDR3 in DNA: TGCGCCAGCAGCTTACCGGGACTAGCGGGATCGAGGGAGCAGTTCTTC.

This clone has a single count. This chain uses TRBV6-1 with TRBJ2-6; 15 nucleotides match TRBD2. J was trimmed by 3 bases and V by 4 bases; bases with no gene match: 4. The CDR3 runs 18 residues. CDR1 and CDR2 (germline): MNHNS, SASEGT. The CDR3: CASSGPGLAGGGANVLTF. In nucleotides, the CDR3 is TGTGCCAGCAGTGGACCGGGACTAGCGGGAGGTGGGGCCAACGTCCTGACTTTC.

The chain recombines TRBV19 with TRBJ1-5, with D maybe TRBD1 (6 bases). Germline V lookup: CDR1 LNHDA, CDR2 SQIVND (reference sequence). The ends were cut back, 6 bases at V and 2 bases at J, with 14 bases in the middle. CDR3 length: 15 residues. CDR3 bases: TGTGCCAGTAGCCGGGGGGCGCTGGGCAATCAGCCCCAGCATTTT. Protein: CASSRGALGNQPQHF.

J is TRBJ2-7 and V is TRBV7-8; no clear D. CDR1 and CDR2 (germline): SGHVS, FQNEAQ. The CDR3 totals 11 residues. V lost 5 bases, J lost 6 bases, and 8 bases lay in between. CDR3 DNA sequence: TGTGCCAGCAGCACCCTCCGCGAGCAGTACTTC. Its translation: CASSTLREQYF.

CDR3 coding DNA: TGCAGCAGCGTAGGGGGAGGGGGTAATGAGCAGTTCTTC. Amino acid sequence: CSSVGGGGNEQFF. The rearrangement joins TRBV29-1 to TRBJ2-1; maybe TRBD2 (7 bases). There are 13 residues in the CDR3. Per the germline V gene, CDR1 is SQVTM and CDR2 is ANQGSEA. The V gene lost 8 bases and the J gene lost 7 bases, with 18 bases spanning the gap.

The V call is TRBV2, the J call TRBJ2-7, with 8 bases that match TRBD2. Unmatched junction bases numbered 10, after V lost 7 bases and J lost 5 bases. Germline assignment: CDR1 SNHLY and CDR2 FYNNEI. The CDR3 extends over 14 amino acids. Here the CDR3 reads CASTGGGRPHEQYF. CDR3 nucleotide sequence: TGTGCCAGCACCGGAGGCGGGAGGCCCCACGAGCAGTACTTC.

The J gene is TRBJ2-5, the V gene TRBV7-6, with TRBD2 as a possible D gene (5 bases). CDR3 length: 15 amino acids. Trimming took 3 bases from V and 4 from J, leaving 15 bases between them. CDR1 and CDR2 from the germline V gene are SGHVS and FNYEAQ. CDR3 DNA sequence: TGTGCCAGCAGCTTGGATGATTTTGGGAGAGAGACCCAGTACTTC. The encoded protein is CASSLDDFGRETQYF. The full variable domain, rest sourced from reference TRBV7-6 and TRBJ2-5, is GAGVSQSPRYKVTKRGQDVALRCDPISGHVSLYWYRQALGQGPEFLTYFNYEAQQDKSGLPNDRFSAERPEGSISTLTIQRTEQRDSAMYRCASSLDDFGRETQYFGPGTRLLVL.

The chain joins TRBV6-6 to TRBJ2-7; perhaps TRBD1 as D (5 bases). The CDR3 consists of 14 residues. Germline assignment: CDR1 MNHNY and CDR2 SVGAGI (reference sequence). Trimming cost V 4 bases and J 2 bases, with 12 bases left between them. The CDR3 loop reads CASSLLTVAYEQYF. The DNA of the CDR3 is TGTGCCAGCAGTTTGCTGACAGTCGCCTACGAGCAGTACTTC.

V usage is TRBV19 and J usage is TRBJ2-2, with 10 bases lining up with TRBD1. The length of the CDR3 is 15 residues. The V and J ends lost 4 bases and 3 bases, in that order; junction bases with no gene match: 2. CDR1 LNHDA and CDR2 SQIVND come from the germline V gene (reference sequence). As DNA, the CDR3 is TGTGCCAGTAGTAGACAGGGGGCGGACACCGGGGAGCTGTTTTTT. Its translation is CASSRQGADTGELFF.

V gene TRBV7-2 combines with J gene TRBJ2-5; tentatively, D is TRBD1 (7 bases). The J call is doubtful: the DNA matches TRBJ2-7 better. The CDR3 runs 14 residues. Per germline, CDR1 SGHTA and CDR2 FQGNSA. Written as DNA, the CDR3 is TGTGCCAGCAGCTTAAACTGGCAGGGGGGCGAGCAGTACTTC. It codes for CASSLNWQGGEQYF.

CDR3 residues: CAWNSGSSNEQFF. The CDR3 nucleotides are TGTGCCTGGAATAGCGGGAGTTCCAATGAGCAGTTCTTC. J is TRBJ2-1 and V is TRBV30; 9 bases agree with TRBD2. CDR3 length: 13 amino acids. Germline V CDR1 and CDR2: GTSNPN, SVGIG (reference sequence). J was trimmed by 6 bases and V by 4 bases; bases with no gene match: 4.

The chain joins TRBV2 to TRBJ1-2; 7 bases map to TRBD1. With 5 bases clipped from V and 2 bases from J, the junction kept 8 bases outside the gene matches. CDR1 and CDR2 from the germline V gene are SNHLY and FYNNEI. The CDR3 has 15 residues. This chain's CDR3 is CASSYRQGINYGYTF. CDR3 nucleotides: TGTGCCAGCAGTTACAGACAGGGAATCAACTATGGCTACACCTTC.

V gene TRBV6-6 combines with J gene TRBJ1-2; 8 nucleotides line up with TRBD1. Trimming at V came to 5 bases and at J to 3 bases, leaving 2 bases not matched to a gene. Germline values: CDR1 MNHNY, CDR2 SVGAGI (reference sequence). CDR3 length: 13 amino acids. The CDR3 sequence: CASSPTGDYGYTF. The CDR3 DNA reads TGTGCCAGCAGTCCGACAGGGGACTATGGCTACACCTTC.

This clone turned up a few times. The chain has TRBV7-8 and TRBJ2-5; D uncertain. From germline, CDR1 is SGHVS and CDR2 FQNEAQ. The V gene lost 0 bases and the J gene lost 0 bases, with 8 bases spanning the gap. This CDR3 region has 15 residues. The CDR3 reads CASSLASGYQETQYF. CDR3 DNA sequence: TGTGCCAGCAGCTTAGCGTCCGGGTACCAAGAGACCCAGTACTTC.

The chain employs TRBV18 and TRBJ1-5; TRBD1 aligns across 7 bases. Germline V CDR1 and CDR2: KGHSH, LQKENI. This CDR3 has 15 amino acids. V shed 4 bases, J shed 0 bases, and the junction held 3 bases outside the gene matches. CDR3 residues: CASSLGTDSNQPQHF. The CDR3, as DNA: TGTGCCAGCTCACTCGGGACAGATAGCAATCAGCCCCAGCATTTT.

The gene calls are TRBV5-1 and TRBJ1-4; the D gene is possibly TRBD1 (5 bases). V was cut by 4 bases and J by 8 bases, with 9 bases left in between. Germline V CDR1 and CDR2: SGHRS, YFSETQ. The CDR3 has 12 amino acids. CDR3 protein: CASSPRGEKLFF. The CDR3 region has the DNA TGCGCCAGCAGCCCCCGGGGGGAAAAACTGTTTTTT.

V is TRBV5-4 and J is TRBJ2-3; D possibly corresponds to TRBD1 (6 bases). There are 14 residues in the CDR3. The germline CDR1 and CDR2 sequences are SGHNT and YYREEE (reference sequence). V gave up 4 bases and J gave up 3 bases, with 12 bases separating them. The DNA for the CDR3 is TGTGCCAGCAGCCGAGGGCAGGGGACAGATACGCAGTATTTT. It encodes CASSRGQGTDTQYF.

The chain couples TRBV28 to TRBJ2-1; TRBD2 agrees at 13 bases. This CDR3 has 14 amino acids. The V gene's germline CDR1 is MDHEN and CDR2 SYDVKM. The V segment lost 8 bases and the J segment 6 bases; nucleotides outside the gene matches: 4. CDR3 nucleotide sequence: TGTGCCAGCTACGGGACTAGCGGGATCAATGAGCAGTTCTTC. Protein product: CASYGTSGINEQFF.

The V gene is TRBV14, the J gene TRBJ2-7; 8 bases fit TRBD1. The CDR3 extends over 13 amino acids. The V segment lost 6 bases and the J segment 6 bases; nucleotides outside the gene matches: 7. Per the germline V gene, CDR1 is SGHDN and CDR2 is FVKESK. This chain's CDR3 is CASRQGQVGEQYF. CDR3 DNA sequence: TGTGCCAGCAGACAGGGACAGGTCGGCGAGCAGTACTTC.